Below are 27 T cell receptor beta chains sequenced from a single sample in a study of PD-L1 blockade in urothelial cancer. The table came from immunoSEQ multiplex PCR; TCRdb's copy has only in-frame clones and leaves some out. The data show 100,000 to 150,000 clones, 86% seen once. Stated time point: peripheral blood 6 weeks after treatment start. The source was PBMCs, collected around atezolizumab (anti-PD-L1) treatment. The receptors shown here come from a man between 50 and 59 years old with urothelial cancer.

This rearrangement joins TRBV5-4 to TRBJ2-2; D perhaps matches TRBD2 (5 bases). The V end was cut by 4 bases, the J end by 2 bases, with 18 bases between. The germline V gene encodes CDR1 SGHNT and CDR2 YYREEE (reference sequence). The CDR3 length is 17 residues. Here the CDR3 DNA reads TGTGCCAGCAGCGGACTTGTGGGTGGGTCAAACACCGGGGAGCTGTTTTTT. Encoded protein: CASSGLVGGSNTGELFF. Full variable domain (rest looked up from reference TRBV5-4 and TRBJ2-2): ETGVTQSPTHLIKTRGQQVTLRCSSQSGHNTVSWYQQALGQGPQFIFQYYREEENGRGNFPPRFSGLQFPNYSSELNVNALELDDSALYLCASSGLVGGSNTGELFFGEGSRLTVL.

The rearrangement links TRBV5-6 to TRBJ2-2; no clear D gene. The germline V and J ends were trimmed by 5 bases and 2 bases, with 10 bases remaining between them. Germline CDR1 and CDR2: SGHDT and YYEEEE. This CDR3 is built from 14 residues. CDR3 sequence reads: CASRSPVNTGELFF. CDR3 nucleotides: TGTGCCAGCAGGTCCCCTGTAAACACCGGGGAGCTGTTTTTT.

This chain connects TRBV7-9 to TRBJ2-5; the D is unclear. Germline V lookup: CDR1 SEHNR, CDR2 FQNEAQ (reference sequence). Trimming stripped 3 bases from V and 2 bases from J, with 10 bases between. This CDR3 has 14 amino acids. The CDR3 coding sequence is TGTGCCAGCAGCTTCGCCCTCGGGCAAGAGACCCAGTACTTC. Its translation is CASSFALGQETQYF. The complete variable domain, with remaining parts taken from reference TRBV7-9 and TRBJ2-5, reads DTGVSQNPRHKITKRGQNVTFRCDPISEHNRLYWYRQTLGQGPEFLTYFQNEAQLEKSRLLSDRFSAERPKGSFSTLEIQRTEQGDSAMYLCASSFALGQETQYFGPGTRLLVL.

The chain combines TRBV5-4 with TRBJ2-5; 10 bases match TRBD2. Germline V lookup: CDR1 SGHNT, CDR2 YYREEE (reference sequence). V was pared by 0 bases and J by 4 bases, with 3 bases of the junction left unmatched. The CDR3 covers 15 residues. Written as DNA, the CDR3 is TGTGCCAGCAGCTTGGGAGCGGGGGGGAGAGAGACCCAGTACTTC. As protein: CASSLGAGGRETQYF. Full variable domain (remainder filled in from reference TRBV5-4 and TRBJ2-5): ETGVTQSPTHLIKTRGQQVTLRCSSQSGHNTVSWYQQALGQGPQFIFQYYREEENGRGNFPPRFSGLQFPNYSSELNVNALELDDSALYLCASSLGAGGRETQYFGPGTRLLVL.

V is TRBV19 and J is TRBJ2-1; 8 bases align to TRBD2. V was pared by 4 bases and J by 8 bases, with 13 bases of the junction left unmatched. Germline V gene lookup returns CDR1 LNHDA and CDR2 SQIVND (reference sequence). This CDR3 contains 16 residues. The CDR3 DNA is TGTGCCAGTAGTAAAGATTCGGGACTAGATTTCGATGAGCAGTTCTTC. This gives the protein CASSKDSGLDFDEQFF.

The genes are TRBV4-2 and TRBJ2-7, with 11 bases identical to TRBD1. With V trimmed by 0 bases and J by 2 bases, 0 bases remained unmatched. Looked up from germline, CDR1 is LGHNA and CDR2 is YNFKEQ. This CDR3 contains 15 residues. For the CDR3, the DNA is TGTGCCAGCAGCCAAGAGGGACAGGGGGCCTACGAGCAGTACTTC. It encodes CASSQEGQGAYEQYF.

This chain's CDR3 is CASSFRGQVPRYF. CDR3 DNA: TGTGCCAGCAGTTTTAGGGGTCAAGTGCCGCGGTACTTC. This rearrangement joins TRBV28 to TRBJ2-7; tentatively, D is TRBD1 (5 bases). The CDR3 loop spans 13 amino acids. V was pared by 3 bases and J by 12 bases, with 18 bases between. The germline CDR1 and CDR2 sequences are MDHEN and SYDVKM.

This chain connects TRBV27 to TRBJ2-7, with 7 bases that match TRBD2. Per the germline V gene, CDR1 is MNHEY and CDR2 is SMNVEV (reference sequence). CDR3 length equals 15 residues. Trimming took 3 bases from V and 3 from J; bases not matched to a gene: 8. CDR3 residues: CASSFGGSGHYEQYF. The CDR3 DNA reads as TGTGCCAGCAGTTTTGGCGGGAGTGGTCACTACGAGCAGTACTTC.

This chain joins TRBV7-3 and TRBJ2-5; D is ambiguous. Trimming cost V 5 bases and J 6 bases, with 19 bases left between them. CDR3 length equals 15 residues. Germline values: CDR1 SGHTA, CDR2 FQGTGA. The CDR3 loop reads CASSPTFGPEKTQYF. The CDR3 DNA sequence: TGTGCCAGCAGCCCCACGTTTGGGCCGGAAAAGACCCAGTACTTC.

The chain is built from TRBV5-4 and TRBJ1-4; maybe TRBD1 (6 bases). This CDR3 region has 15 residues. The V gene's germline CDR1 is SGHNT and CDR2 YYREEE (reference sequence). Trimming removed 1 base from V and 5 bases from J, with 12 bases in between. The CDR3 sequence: CASSLKGGDNEKLFF. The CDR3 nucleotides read TGTGCCAGCAGCTTGAAAGGGGGTGACAATGAAAAACTGTTTTTT.

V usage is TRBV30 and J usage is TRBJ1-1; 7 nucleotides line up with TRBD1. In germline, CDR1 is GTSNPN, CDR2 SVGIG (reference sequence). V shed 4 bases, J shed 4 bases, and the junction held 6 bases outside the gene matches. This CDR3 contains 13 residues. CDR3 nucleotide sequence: TGTGCCTGGACCCACGACAGGGCCACTGAAGCTTTCTTT. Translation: CAWTHDRATEAFF.

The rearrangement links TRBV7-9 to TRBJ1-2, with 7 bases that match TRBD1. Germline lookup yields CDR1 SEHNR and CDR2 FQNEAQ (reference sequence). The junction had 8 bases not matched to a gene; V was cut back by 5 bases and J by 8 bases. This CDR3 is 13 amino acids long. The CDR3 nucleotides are TGTGCCAGCAGCCGACAGGGCCTCTTCGGCTACACCTTC. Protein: CASSRQGLFGYTF.

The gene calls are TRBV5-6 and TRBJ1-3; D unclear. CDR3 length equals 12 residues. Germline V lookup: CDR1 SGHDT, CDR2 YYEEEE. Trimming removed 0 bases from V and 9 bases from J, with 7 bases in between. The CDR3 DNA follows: TGTGCCAGCAGCTTGGACTTTGGCACCATATATTTT. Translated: CASSLDFGTIYF. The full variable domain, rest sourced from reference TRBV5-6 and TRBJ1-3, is DAGVTQSPTHLIKTRGQQVTLRCSPKSGHDTVSWYQQALGQGPQFIFQYYEEEERQRGNFPDRFSGHQFPNYSSELNVNALLLGDSALYLCASSLDFGTIYFGEGSWLTVV.

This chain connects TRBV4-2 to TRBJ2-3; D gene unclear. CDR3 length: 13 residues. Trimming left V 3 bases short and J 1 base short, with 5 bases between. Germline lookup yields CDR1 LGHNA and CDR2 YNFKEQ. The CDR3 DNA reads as TGTGCCAGCAGCCACGAGGGCACAGATACGCAGTATTTT. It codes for CASSHEGTDTQYF.

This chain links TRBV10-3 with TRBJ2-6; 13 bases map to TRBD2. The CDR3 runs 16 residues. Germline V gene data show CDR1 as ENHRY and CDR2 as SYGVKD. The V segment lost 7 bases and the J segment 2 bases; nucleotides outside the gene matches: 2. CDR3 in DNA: TGTGCCATCAAGGGACTAGCGGGACCTGGGGCCAACGTCCTGACTTTC. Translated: CAIKGLAGPGANVLTF.

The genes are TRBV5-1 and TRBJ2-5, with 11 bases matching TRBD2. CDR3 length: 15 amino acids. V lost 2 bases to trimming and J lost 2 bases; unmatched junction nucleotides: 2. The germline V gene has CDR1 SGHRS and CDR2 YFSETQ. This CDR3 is CASSFTSGGQETQYF. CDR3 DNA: TGCGCCAGCAGCTTTACTAGCGGGGGACAAGAGACCCAGTACTTC.

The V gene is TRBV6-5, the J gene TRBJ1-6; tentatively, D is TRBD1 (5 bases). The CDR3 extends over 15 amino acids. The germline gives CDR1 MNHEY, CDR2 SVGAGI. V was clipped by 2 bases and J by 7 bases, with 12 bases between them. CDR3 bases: TGTGCCAGCAGTTACGCGGGACGGGGAAATTCACCCCTCCACTTT. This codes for CASSYAGRGNSPLHF.

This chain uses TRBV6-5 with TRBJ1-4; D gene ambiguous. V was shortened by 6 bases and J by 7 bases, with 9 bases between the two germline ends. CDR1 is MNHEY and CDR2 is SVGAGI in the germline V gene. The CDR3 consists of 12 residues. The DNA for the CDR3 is TGTGCCAGCAGGACAAGTGGTGAAAAACTGTTTTTT. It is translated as CASRTSGEKLFF.

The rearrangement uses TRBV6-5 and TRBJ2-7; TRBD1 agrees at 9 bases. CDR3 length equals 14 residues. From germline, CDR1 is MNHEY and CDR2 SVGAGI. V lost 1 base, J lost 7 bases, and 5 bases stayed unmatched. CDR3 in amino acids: CASSYYRGQGEQYF. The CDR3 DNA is TGTGCCAGCAGTTACTACAGGGGGCAAGGGGAGCAGTACTTC.

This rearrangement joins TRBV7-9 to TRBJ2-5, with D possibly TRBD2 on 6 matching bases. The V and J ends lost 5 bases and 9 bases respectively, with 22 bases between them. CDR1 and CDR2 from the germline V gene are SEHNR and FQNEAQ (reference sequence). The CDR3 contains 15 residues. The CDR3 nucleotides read TGTGCCAGCAGCCCTCTGGGTAGCGGTCCATGGGCCCAGTACTTC. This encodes CASSPLGSGPWAQYF.

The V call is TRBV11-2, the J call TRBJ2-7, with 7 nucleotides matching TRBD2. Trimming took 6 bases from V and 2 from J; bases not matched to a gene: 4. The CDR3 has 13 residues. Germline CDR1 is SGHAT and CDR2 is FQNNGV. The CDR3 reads CASSSGLAYEQYF. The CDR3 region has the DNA TGTGCCAGCAGTTCCGGACTAGCCTACGAGCAGTACTTC. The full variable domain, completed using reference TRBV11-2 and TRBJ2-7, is EAGVAQSPRYKIIEKRQSVAFWCNPISGHATLYWYQQILGQGPKLLIQFQNNGVVDDSQLPKDRFSAERLKGVDSTLKIQPAKLEDSAVYLCASSSGLAYEQYFGPGTRLTVT.

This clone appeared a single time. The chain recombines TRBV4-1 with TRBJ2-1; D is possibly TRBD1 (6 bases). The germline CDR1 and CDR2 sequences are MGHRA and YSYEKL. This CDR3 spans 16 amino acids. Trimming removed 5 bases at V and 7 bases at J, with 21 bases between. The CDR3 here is CASSATGTLDGNEQFF. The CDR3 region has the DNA TGCGCCAGCAGCGCCACAGGGACCCTCGACGGGAATGAGCAGTTCTTC.

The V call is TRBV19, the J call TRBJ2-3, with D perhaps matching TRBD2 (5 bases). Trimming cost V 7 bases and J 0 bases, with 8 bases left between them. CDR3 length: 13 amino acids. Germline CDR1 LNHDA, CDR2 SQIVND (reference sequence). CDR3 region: CASMSGSTDTQYF. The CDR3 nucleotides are TGTGCCAGTATGAGCGGAAGCACAGATACGCAGTATTTT.

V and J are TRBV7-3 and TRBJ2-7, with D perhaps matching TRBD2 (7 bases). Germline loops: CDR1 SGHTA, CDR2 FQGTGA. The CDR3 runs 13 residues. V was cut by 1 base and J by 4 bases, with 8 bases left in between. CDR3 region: CASSLKGGYEQYF. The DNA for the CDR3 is TGTGCCAGCAGCTTAAAGGGGGGGTACGAGCAGTACTTC.

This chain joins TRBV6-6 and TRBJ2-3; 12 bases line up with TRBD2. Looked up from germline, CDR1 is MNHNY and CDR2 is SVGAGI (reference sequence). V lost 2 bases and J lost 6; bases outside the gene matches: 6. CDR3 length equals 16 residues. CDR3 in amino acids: CASSYGSSGRVDTQYF. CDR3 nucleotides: TGTGCCAGCAGTTACGGGTCTAGCGGGAGGGTGGATACGCAGTATTTT.

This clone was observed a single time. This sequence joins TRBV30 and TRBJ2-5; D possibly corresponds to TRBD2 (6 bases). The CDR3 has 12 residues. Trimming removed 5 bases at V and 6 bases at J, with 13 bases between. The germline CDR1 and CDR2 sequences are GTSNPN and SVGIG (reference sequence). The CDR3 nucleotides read TGTGCCTGGGGCGGGGTCGTGCAGACCCAGTACTTC. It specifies CAWGGVVQTQYF.

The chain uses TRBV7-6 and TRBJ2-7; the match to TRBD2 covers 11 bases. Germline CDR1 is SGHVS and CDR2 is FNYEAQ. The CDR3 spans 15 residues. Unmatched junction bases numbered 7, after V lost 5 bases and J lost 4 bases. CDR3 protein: CASSPPSGRWYEQYF. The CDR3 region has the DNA TGTGCCAGCAGCCCCCCTAGCGGGAGGTGGTACGAGCAGTACTTC.